The next 19 T cell receptor beta chains were all read from a single sample in a study of Ad26.COV2.S vaccination and SARS-CoV-2 variants. Regarding treatment: some 20 received Ad26.COV2.S at low or high dose, single or two shots; about 5 received placebo; per-sample allocation not given. Samples were taken on day 63 after the first vaccine or placebo injection. Sequencing used immunoSEQ multiplex PCR; TCRdb keeps in-frame clones, though not all of them. The table lists roughly 300,000 clones, about 88% of them singletons, with roughly 6% in the top ten. The sequencing used peripheral blood, collected in a trial of Ad26.COV2.S vaccine versus placebo. The origin of the receptors is a person between 18 and 59 years old who received the Ad26.COV2.S COVID-19 vaccine or a placebo.

This clone was detected once. The rearrangement uses TRBV6-2 or TRBV6-3 and TRBJ2-7, with 8 bases fitting TRBD1. The CDR3 sequence is 15 residues long. Germline-derived CDR1 and CDR2 are MNHEY and SVGEGT. V lost 5 bases to trimming and J lost 4 bases; unmatched junction nucleotides: 10. The CDR3 DNA reads as TGTGCCAGCAGTCACTATGGACAGGGAACTTACGAGCAGTACTTC. It specifies CASSHYGQGTYEQYF.

Only one count was recorded for this clone. The chain has TRBV5-1 and TRBJ1-6; 9 bases match TRBD1. The V segment lost 5 bases and the J segment 5 bases; nucleotides outside the gene matches: 5. The CDR3 spans 15 residues. Germline V CDR1 and CDR2: SGHRS, YFSETQ. The DNA for the CDR3 is TGCGCCAGCAGAGGGGGACAGGGCAATAATTCACCCCTCCACTTT. Translated: CASRGGQGNNSPLHF.

This clone is a singleton in its sample. This chain connects TRBV11-2 to TRBJ2-3; D might be TRBD1 or TRBD2, each matching 5 bases. This CDR3 spans 15 amino acids. Trimming took 6 bases from V and 0 from J, leaving 13 bases between them. Germline V lookup: CDR1 SGHAT, CDR2 FQNNGV. The CDR3 loop is CASSLMGPSTDTQYF. Written as DNA, the CDR3 is TGTGCCAGCAGTCTCATGGGACCTAGCACAGATACGCAGTATTTT. The entire variable domain, with the rest obtained from reference TRBV11-2 and TRBJ2-3, is as follows: EAGVAQSPRYKIIEKRQSVAFWCNPISGHATLYWYQQILGQGPKLLIQFQNNGVVDDSQLPKDRFSAERLKGVDSTLKIQPAKLEDSAVYLCASSLMGPSTDTQYFGPGTRLTVL.

V and J are TRBV7-2 and TRBJ1-1, with 8 bases aligning to TRBD1. The germline V gene has CDR1 SGHTA and CDR2 FQGNSA. CDR3 size: 18 residues. V lost 5 bases, J lost 0 bases, and 14 bases stayed unmatched. The CDR3, as DNA: TGTGCCAGCAGCCACGGCCAAACAGGGGGGTTTATGAACACTGAAGCTTTCTTT. This codes for CASSHGQTGGFMNTEAFF.

The genes are TRBV4-3 and TRBJ1-2; the D gene is possibly TRBD1 (5 bases). CDR1 is LGHNA, CDR2 YSLEER, per germline. The CDR3 totals 15 residues. V lost 0 bases and J 6 bases, leaving 14 bases between the germline ends. CDR3 sequence (DNA): TGCGCCAGCAGCCAAGATTGGGCAGGGTACGATGGCTACACCTTC. Its protein product is CASSQDWAGYDGYTF.

The V call is TRBV6-2 or TRBV6-3, the J call TRBJ1-1, with D hard to call. V shed 2 bases and J shed 1 base, with 8 bases lying between them. The CDR3 has 14 residues. The germline gives CDR1 MNHEY, CDR2 SVGEGT. CDR3 sequence: CASSYLGQNTEAFF. In DNA form, the CDR3 reads TGTGCCAGCAGTTACCTTGGTCAGAACACTGAAGCTTTCTTT.

The chain recombines TRBV7-3 with TRBJ2-1; TRBD2 might be the D (6 bases). The CDR3 covers 15 residues. The germline gives CDR1 SGHTA, CDR2 FQGTGA. Trimming shortened V by 5 bases and J by 5 bases, and 16 bases separated the two germline ends. The CDR3 region has the DNA TGTGCCAGCAGCCAAACACGGGGGTCCCACAATGAGCAGTTCTTC. As protein: CASSQTRGSHNEQFF.

The chain joins TRBV30 to TRBJ2-5; D unclear. Germline-derived CDR1 and CDR2 are GTSNPN and SVGIG (reference sequence). V lost 0 bases, J lost 5 bases, and 10 bases lay in between. The CDR3 consists of 13 residues. The CDR3 is CAWSVGRSETQYF. The CDR3 DNA reads as TGTGCCTGGAGTGTGGGTCGGAGCGAGACCCAGTACTTC.

The CDR3 bases are TGTGCCAGTAGTTCACAGGGTCGTAGCACTGAAGCTTTCTTT. Translated, it gives CASSSQGRSTEAFF. The chain recombines TRBV19 with TRBJ1-1, with D perhaps TRBD1 (6 bases). In germline, CDR1 is LNHDA, CDR2 SQIVND (reference sequence). The germline V and J ends were trimmed by 5 bases and 4 bases, with 14 bases remaining between them. The CDR3 contains 14 residues.

This clone was counted between two and nine times. The chain carries TRBV5-4 and TRBJ1-1, with D perhaps matching TRBD1 (5 bases). CDR3 size: 15 residues. CDR1 is SGHNT, CDR2 YYREEE, per germline (reference sequence). Between the trimmed V and J ends, which lost 8 bases and 4 bases, there was a span of 21 bases. CDR3 nucleotide sequence: TGTGCCAGTACACTTGGGGGGATTTTGGTCACTGAAGCTTTCTTT. Its translation: CASTLGGILVTEAFF. Supplemented by reference TRBV5-4 and TRBJ1-1, the full variable domain reads ETGVTQSPTHLIKTRGQQVTLRCSSQSGHNTVSWYQQALGQGPQFIFQYYREEENGRGNFPPRFSGLQFPNYSSELNVNALELDDSALYLCASTLGGILVTEAFFGQGTRLTVV.

V gene TRBV7-2 combines with J gene TRBJ2-7; 9 nucleotides match TRBD1. CDR1 is SGHTA, CDR2 FQGNSA, per germline. The V and J ends lost 5 bases and 5 bases, in that order; junction bases with no gene match: 7. The CDR3 contains 14 residues. CDR3 residues: CASSAIQGAHEQYF. The CDR3 DNA follows: TGTGCCAGCAGCGCAATACAGGGGGCCCACGAGCAGTACTTC.

The CDR3 DNA sequence: TGTGCCAGCAGCTTTGGGACAACGAACACTGAAGCTTTCTTT. Amino acid sequence: CASSFGTTNTEAFF. The V gene is TRBV7-9, the J gene TRBJ1-1, with TRBD1 as a possible D gene (6 bases). This CDR3 is built from 14 residues. Per germline, CDR1 SEHNR and CDR2 FQNEAQ (reference sequence). Deletions cut 3 bases from V and 1 base from J, with 9 bases between.

The rearrangement links TRBV6-5 to TRBJ1-1; TRBD1 is a possible D gene (6 bases). CDR3 length: 15 residues. The V and J ends lost 0 bases and 10 bases respectively, with 18 bases between them. Germline V CDR1 and CDR2: MNHEY, SVGAGI. The CDR3 reads CASSYSAGGGLGAFF. CDR3 coding DNA: TGTGCCAGCAGTTACTCAGCCGGGGGCGGACTTGGAGCTTTCTTT.

The chain recombines TRBV5-6 with TRBJ2-1; unclear D gene. The germline V gene encodes CDR1 SGHDT and CDR2 YYEEEE. The CDR3 has 15 residues. V was cut by 6 bases and J by 5 bases, with 18 bases left in between. CDR3 in DNA: TGTGCCAGCATCAAATGGTGGTTCGCGGACAATGAGCAGTTCTTC. Translating it yields CASIKWWFADNEQFF.

CDR3 in amino acids: CASTDRGGSTDTQYF. The CDR3 DNA follows: TGTGCCAGTACGGACAGGGGCGGTAGTACAGATACGCAGTATTTT. The rearrangement uses TRBV19 and TRBJ2-3; 9 nucleotides line up with TRBD1. The CDR3 extends over 15 amino acids. V trimming: 7 bases; J trimming: 3 bases; junction bases outside the gene matches: 8. Germline V gene data show CDR1 as LNHDA and CDR2 as SQIVND (reference sequence).

The chain recombines TRBV29-1 with TRBJ1-1, with no clear D. The CDR3 extends over 12 amino acids. Germline V lookup: CDR1 SQVTM, CDR2 ANQGSEA. The V end was cut by 5 bases, the J end by 7 bases, with 14 bases between. The CDR3 nucleotides read TGCAGCGTTTTCGGGTACGGCGATGAAGCTTTCTTT. Its translation: CSVFGYGDEAFF.

The chain combines TRBV21-1 with TRBJ2-5; no DNA check was done on the table's D call, TRBD2. TRBV21-1 is a documented pseudogene. The CDR3 runs to 14 residues. The CDR3 protein is CASIRLRGEETQYF. The CDR3 region has the DNA TGTGCCAGCATAAGGTTACGCGGGGAAGAGACCCAGTACTTC.

This sequence joins TRBV5-4 and TRBJ2-2; D tentatively fits TRBD1 or TRBD2 (5 bases each). Trimming removed 4 bases from V and 0 bases from J, with 10 bases in between. Germline assignment: CDR1 SGHNT and CDR2 YYREEE (reference sequence). This CDR3 region has 15 residues. The CDR3 bases are TGTGCCAGCAGCCGGCCGGGGCCGAACACCGGGGAGCTGTTTTTT. Protein: CASSRPGPNTGELFF.

V and J are TRBV27 and TRBJ1-6; the match to TRBD1 covers 7 bases. V trimming: 8 bases; J trimming: 7 bases; junction bases outside the gene matches: 8. The CDR3 covers 14 residues. CDR1 is MNHEY and CDR2 is SMNVEV in the germline V gene (reference sequence). The CDR3 sequence: CASAKGAGNSPLHF. CDR3 in DNA: TGTGCCAGCGCGAAGGGGGCGGGGAATTCACCCCTCCACTTT.